What follows are 22 T cell receptor beta chains derived from one specimen sequenced in a study of Ad26.COV2.S vaccination and SARS-CoV-2 variants. The assay was immunoSEQ multiplex PCR, and TCRdb's table has in-frame clones only and misses some. The data show roughly 400,000 clones, about nine tenths seen once. Treatment noted: about 20 received Ad26.COV2.S at low or high dose, single or two shots; 5 received placebo; per-sample allocation not given. Each sample was drawn 63 days after the first injection (of vaccine or placebo). The material sequenced was peripheral blood, taken in a trial of Ad26.COV2.S vaccine versus placebo. These receptors all come from a person between 18 and 59 years old who received the Ad26.COV2.S COVID-19 vaccine or a placebo.

This clone has a single count. The gene calls are TRBV20-1 and TRBJ1-2, with a tentative D call TRBD1 (6 bases). CDR3 length equals 12 residues. Trimming pared 3 bases from V and 5 bases from J, leaving 10 bases between. CDR1 and CDR2 (germline): DFQATT, SNEGSKA (reference sequence). As DNA, the CDR3 is TGCAGTGCTAGTACACAGGGTTATGGCTACACCTTC. Its protein product is CSASTQGYGYTF.

This clone was picked up a small number of times. This chain connects TRBV19 to TRBJ1-1, with 8 nucleotides matching TRBD1. The germline V gene has CDR1 LNHDA and CDR2 SQIVND (reference sequence). The junction had 15 bases not matched to a gene; V was cut back by 5 bases and J by 7 bases. CDR3 length: 16 residues. This CDR3 reads CASSGRFGQGGIEAFF. The CDR3 DNA follows: TGTGCCAGTAGTGGCCGGTTTGGACAGGGAGGCATTGAAGCTTTCTTT.

The chain joins TRBV7-2 to TRBJ2-1; D remains unclear. CDR1 SGHTA and CDR2 FQGNSA come from the germline V gene. This CDR3 comprises 16 residues. Trimming removed 2 bases from V and 0 bases from J, with 11 bases in between. CDR3 nucleotide sequence: TGTGCCAGCAGCTTAAGTCGGCTAGTCTCCTACAATGAGCAGTTCTTC. Amino acid sequence: CASSLSRLVSYNEQFF.

This chain uses TRBV5-7 with TRBJ1-5, with D possibly TRBD1 on 6 matching bases. TRBV5-7 is an open reading frame whose function is uncertain. CDR3 length: 17 amino acids. V lost 3 bases and J lost 1, with 17 bases in between. The CDR3 sequence is CASSWTIQGRSNQPQHF. Here the CDR3 DNA reads TGTGCCAGCAGCTGGACCATACAGGGTAGGAGCAATCAGCCCCAGCATTTT.

The rearrangement joins TRBV21-1 to TRBJ1-5; the table's TRBD1 call for D was not verified on the DNA. TRBV21-1 is a pseudogene locus. The CDR3 has 16 residues. The CDR3 DNA is TGTGCCAGCAGCAAAAATGACAGGGGAAGCAATCAGCCCCAGCATTTT. It is translated as CASSKNDRGSNQPQHF.

This clone was counted once. The chain employs TRBV30 and TRBJ1-1; D not resolved. Germline loops: CDR1 GTSNPN, CDR2 SVGIG (reference sequence). V lost 0 bases, J lost 1 base, and 9 bases lay in between. The length of the CDR3 is 14 residues. The CDR3 DNA reads as TGTGCCTGGAGTGTACCGGGGTCGAACACTGAAGCTTTCTTT. Protein product: CAWSVPGSNTEAFF.

The genes are TRBV6-5 and TRBJ1-6; possible D gene TRBD1, 6 bases. CDR1 is MNHEY and CDR2 is SVGAGI in the germline V gene. V was cut by 6 bases and J by 9 bases, with 15 bases left in between. The CDR3 length is 14 residues. The CDR3 DNA follows: TGTGCCAGCAGACTCACAGGGAGGGGTTCACCCCTCCACTTT. This encodes CASRLTGRGSPLHF.

V is TRBV18 and J is TRBJ2-7, with D possibly matching TRBD2 (7 bases). Trimming took off 3 bases at V and 4 bases at J, with 16 bases between the two ends. The CDR3 has 15 amino acids. Germline V gives CDR1 KGHSH, CDR2 LQKENI. In DNA, the CDR3 is TGTGCCAGCTCACCGGGATCGGGGGGCTCGTACGAGCAGTACTTC. This gives the protein CASSPGSGGSYEQYF.

This clone was detected only once. The chain recombines TRBV29-1 with TRBJ1-2; TRBD1 might be the D (6 bases). Germline loops: CDR1 SQVTM, CDR2 ANQGSEA. The V gene lost 4 bases and the J gene lost 1 base, with 22 bases spanning the gap. The CDR3 length is 17 residues. The CDR3 region is CSVVGGQYKIGNYGYTF. The DNA for the CDR3 is TGCAGCGTTGTAGGTGGACAGTACAAAATTGGTAACTATGGCTACACCTTC.

The chain is built from TRBV18 and TRBJ2-7; possibly TRBD1 or TRBD2 for D (5 bases each). The CDR3 sequence is 12 residues long. The germline V gene has CDR1 KGHSH and CDR2 LQKENI. V was pared by 3 bases and J by 7 bases, with 10 bases between. The CDR3 here is CASSPGRSEQYF. The CDR3 nucleotides read TGTGCCAGCTCACCGGGACGGAGTGAGCAGTACTTC.

This chain joins TRBV2 and TRBJ1-4; D may be TRBD1 (5 bases). Germline V gives CDR1 SNHLY, CDR2 FYNNEI. V was clipped by 5 bases and J by 0 bases, with 10 bases between them. The CDR3 runs 15 residues. The CDR3 nucleotides are TGTGCCAGCAGTAAAGGGACGGCAACTAATGAAAAACTGTTTTTT. This translates into CASSKGTATNEKLFF. Using reference TRBV2 and TRBJ1-4 for the parts outside the CDR3, the full variable domain is EPEVTQTPSHQVTQMGQEVILRCVPISNHLYFYWYRQILGQKVEFLVSFYNNEISEKSEIFDDQFSVERPDGSNFTLKIRSTKLEDSAMYFCASSKGTATNEKLFFGSGTQLSVL.

The CDR3 loop reads CASSMVADYNSPLHF. CDR3 in DNA: TGTGCCAGTAGTATGGTGGCTGACTATAATTCACCCCTCCACTTT. The chain links TRBV19 to TRBJ1-6; D is unclear. Germline CDR1 is LNHDA and CDR2 is SQIVND (reference sequence). V lost 3 bases, J lost 3 bases, and 9 bases lay in between. CDR3 length equals 15 residues.

The chain is built from TRBV7-9 and TRBJ1-4; the D is unclear. Trimming shortened V by 5 bases and J by 8 bases, and 12 bases separated the two germline ends. CDR1 and CDR2 from the germline V gene are SEHNR and FQNEAQ (reference sequence). This CDR3 region has 13 residues. The CDR3 bases are TGTGCCAGCAGCCTATACACGTTGGAAAAACTGTTTTTT. It codes for CASSLYTLEKLFF.

CDR3 residues: CAWSVTQGRKKTNTGELFF. The CDR3 DNA reads TGTGCCTGGAGTGTAACACAGGGACGGAAGAAAACGAACACCGGGGAGCTGTTTTTT. The V and J genes are TRBV30 and TRBJ2-2, with D perhaps TRBD1 (6 bases). The CDR3 totals 19 residues. Germline V lookup: CDR1 GTSNPN, CDR2 SVGIG (reference sequence). Trimming shortened V by 0 bases and J by 0 bases, and 20 bases separated the two germline ends. Combining the CDR3 with reference TRBV30 and TRBJ2-2 gives the whole variable domain SQTIHQWPATLVQPVGSPLSLECTVEGTSNPNLYWYRQAAGRGLQLLFYSVGIGQISSEVPQNLSASRPQDRQFILSSKKLLLSDSGFYLCAWSVTQGRKKTNTGELFFGEGSRLTVL.

V and J are TRBV27 and TRBJ1-6; D unresolved. CDR1 is MNHEY, CDR2 SMNVEV, per germline (reference sequence). The CDR3 consists of 14 residues. Trimming took off 3 bases at V and 7 bases at J, with 10 bases between the two ends. For the CDR3, the DNA is TGTGCCAGCAGTTTGCGGTTGGGGAATTCACCCCTCCACTTT. Amino acids: CASSLRLGNSPLHF.

This sequence joins TRBV20-1 and TRBJ1-2, with D unresolved. Germline assignment: CDR1 DFQATT and CDR2 SNEGSKA (reference sequence). The V end lost 3 bases, the J end lost 4 bases, and 12 bases lay between the germline ends. This CDR3 is 13 amino acids long. For the CDR3, the DNA is TGCAGTGCTAGTAAGGGTCTGGGCTATGGCTACACCTTC. Its translation is CSASKGLGYGYTF.

CDR3 sequence reads: CASSQDPVFESDYGYTF. As DNA, the CDR3 is TGTGCCAGCAGCCAAGACCCCGTTTTTGAGTCTGACTATGGCTACACCTTC. This chain joins TRBV14 and TRBJ1-2; D call uncertain. CDR3 size: 17 residues. Trimming pared 0 bases from V and 3 bases from J, leaving 17 bases between. Per germline, CDR1 SGHDN and CDR2 FVKESK.

The chain carries TRBV6-6 and TRBJ2-1; a weak D match, TRBD1 (6 bases). V was trimmed by 6 bases and J by 0 bases, leaving 21 bases between them. Germline-derived CDR1 and CDR2 are MNHNY and SVGAGI (reference sequence). CDR3 length: 18 amino acids. The CDR3 protein is CASRRNFPQGGSYNEQFF. CDR3 coding DNA: TGTGCCAGCAGACGAAACTTCCCACAGGGTGGCTCCTACAATGAGCAGTTCTTC.

The chain links TRBV10-3 to TRBJ2-7; the D gene could be TRBD1 or TRBD2 (5 bases each). Germline CDR1 and CDR2: ENHRY and SYGVKD. V shed 8 bases and J shed 3 bases, with 5 bases lying between them. The CDR3 loop spans 10 amino acids. The CDR3 sequence is CAIGGYEQYF. The CDR3 region has the DNA TGTGCCATCGGGGGCTACGAGCAGTACTTC.

The V call is TRBV7-2, the J call TRBJ1-6; 9 bases are shared with TRBD1. Germline V gene data show CDR1 as SGHTA and CDR2 as FQGNSA. CDR3 length equals 15 residues. V lost 5 bases, J lost 5 bases, and 4 bases stayed unmatched. CDR3 amino acids: CASSRGQGHNSPLHF. The CDR3 bases are TGTGCCAGCAGCCGGGGACAGGGTCATAATTCACCCCTCCACTTT.

This chain joins TRBV19 and TRBJ1-1; no clear D. The CDR3 is 13 residues long. Trimming removed 3 bases from V and 1 base from J, with 6 bases in between. The germline V gene has CDR1 LNHDA and CDR2 SQIVND (reference sequence). The chain's CDR3 is CASSIFGNTEAFF. CDR3 sequence (DNA): TGTGCCAGTAGTATCTTCGGGAACACTGAAGCTTTCTTT.

The genes are TRBV30 and TRBJ1-2; D uncertain. CDR1 and CDR2 (germline): GTSNPN, SVGIG (reference sequence). Trimming left V 6 bases short and J 4 bases short, with 12 bases between. The CDR3 spans 12 residues. CDR3 residues: CACRVGIYGYTF. DNA for the CDR3: TGTGCCTGCCGCGTAGGGATCTATGGCTACACCTTC. Complete variable domain (other parts from reference TRBV30 and TRBJ1-2): SQTIHQWPATLVQPVGSPLSLECTVEGTSNPNLYWYRQAAGRGLQLLFYSVGIGQISSEVPQNLSASRPQDRQFILSSKKLLLSDSGFYLCACRVGIYGYTFGSGTRLTVV.